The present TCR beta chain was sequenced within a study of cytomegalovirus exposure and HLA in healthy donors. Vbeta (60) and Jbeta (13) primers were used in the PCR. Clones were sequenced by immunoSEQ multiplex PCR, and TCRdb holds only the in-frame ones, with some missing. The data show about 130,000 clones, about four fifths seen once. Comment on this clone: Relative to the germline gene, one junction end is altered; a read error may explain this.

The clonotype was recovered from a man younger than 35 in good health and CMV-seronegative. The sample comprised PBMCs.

DNA for the CDR3: TGCGCCAGCAGCCAGGGGGACAGGGGGAACACTGAAGCTTTCTTT. Translating gives CASSQGDRGNTEAFF. The gene calls are TRBV5-8 and TRBJ1-1; 10 bases line up with TRBD1. Germline CDR1 and CDR2: SGHTS and YDEGEE. This CDR3 comprises 15 residues.